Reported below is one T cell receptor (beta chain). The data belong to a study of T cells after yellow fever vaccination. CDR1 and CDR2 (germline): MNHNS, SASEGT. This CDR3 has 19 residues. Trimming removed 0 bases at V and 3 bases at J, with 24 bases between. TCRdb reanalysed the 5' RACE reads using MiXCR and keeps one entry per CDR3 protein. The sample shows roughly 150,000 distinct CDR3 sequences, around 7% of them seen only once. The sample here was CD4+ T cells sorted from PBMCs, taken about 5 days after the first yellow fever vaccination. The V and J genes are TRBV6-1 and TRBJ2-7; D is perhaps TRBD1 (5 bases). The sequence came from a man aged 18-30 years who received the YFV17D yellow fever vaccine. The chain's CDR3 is CASSEAVYQGKRFGYEQYV. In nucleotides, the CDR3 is TGTGCCAGCAGTGAAGCTGTCTACCAGGGAAAAAGGTTTGGCTACGAGCAGTACGTC.